This entry describes one TCR beta chain. The data were taken from a study of CD8 T cells in Susac syndrome. Trimming pared 4 bases from V and 1 base from J, leaving 2 bases between. The CDR3 spans 13 residues. cDNA came from roughly 0.5 to 1 ug RNA primed by random hexamers. TCRdb re-derived calls from the immunoSEQ multiplex PCR reads in MiXCR, one entry per CDR3 protein. The repertoire includes 150,000 or so distinct CDR3 sequences, approximately 94% of them detected once, and about 0.09% sits in the top ten. The rearrangement uses TRBV12-3 or TRBV12-4 and TRBJ2-6; no definite D call. Specimen: CD4+ T cells from PBMCs. The receptor comes from a human donor with multiple sclerosis. The CDR3 loop reads CASSYSGANVLTF. For the CDR3, the DNA is TGTGCCAGCAGTTATTCTGGGGCCAACGTCCTGACTTTC.